The 4 T cell receptor beta chains given below trace back to one sample, sequenced in a study of blood T cells in healthy people across ages. A sample-barcoded 5' primer and a J-beta primer mix were used in a second PCR of about 7 to 12 cycles. TCRdb ran MiXCR on the 5' RACE reads and lists one entry per CDR3 protein. This table has 1.5 million to 2 million distinct CDR3 sequences, roughly 32% appearing once. Sequenced material: blood. These receptors originate from a young woman in good health.

The chain joins TRBV20-1 to TRBJ1-6, with D tentatively TRBD1 (5 bases). The CDR3 extends over 15 amino acids. V was trimmed by 3 bases and J by 4 bases, leaving 13 bases between them. CDR1 and CDR2 from the germline V gene are DFQATT and SNEGSKA (reference sequence). CDR3 in amino acids: CSARPRGLYNSPLHF. The CDR3 DNA reads TGCAGTGCTAGGCCCCGGGGGTTGTATAATTCACCCCTCCACTTT.

The chain employs TRBV29-1 and TRBJ2-7, with D unresolved. The closer fit of TRBJ2-5 to the DNA end suggests the J call may be wrong. The CDR3 length is 14 residues. Germline loops: CDR1 SQVTM, CDR2 ANQGSEA. The CDR3 DNA follows: TGCAGCGTTGAAATCGGAGCTATGGGCGGGACCCAGTACTTC. Amino acid sequence: CSVEIGAMGGTQYF.

The V call is TRBV10-3, the J call TRBJ2-3; tentative D call: TRBD2 (5 bases). Deletions cut 4 bases from V and 4 bases from J, with 18 bases between. The CDR3 runs 16 residues. Germline CDR1 ENHRY, CDR2 SYGVKD. The CDR3: CAISGGRGKGADTQYF. In DNA, the CDR3 is TGTGCCATCAGTGGAGGACGGGGAAAGGGCGCAGATACGCAGTATTTT.

In regard to this clonotype: At one of its ends the junction is not consistent with the germline gene, which may arise from a read error. The chain is built from TRBV6-6 and TRBJ1-1, with D hard to call. This CDR3 region has 13 residues. The germline gives CDR1 MNHNY, CDR2 SVGAGI (reference sequence). CDR3 sequence: CASSYEWNTETFF. CDR3 sequence (DNA): TGTGCCAGCAGTTACGAGTGGAACACTGAAACTTTCTTT.